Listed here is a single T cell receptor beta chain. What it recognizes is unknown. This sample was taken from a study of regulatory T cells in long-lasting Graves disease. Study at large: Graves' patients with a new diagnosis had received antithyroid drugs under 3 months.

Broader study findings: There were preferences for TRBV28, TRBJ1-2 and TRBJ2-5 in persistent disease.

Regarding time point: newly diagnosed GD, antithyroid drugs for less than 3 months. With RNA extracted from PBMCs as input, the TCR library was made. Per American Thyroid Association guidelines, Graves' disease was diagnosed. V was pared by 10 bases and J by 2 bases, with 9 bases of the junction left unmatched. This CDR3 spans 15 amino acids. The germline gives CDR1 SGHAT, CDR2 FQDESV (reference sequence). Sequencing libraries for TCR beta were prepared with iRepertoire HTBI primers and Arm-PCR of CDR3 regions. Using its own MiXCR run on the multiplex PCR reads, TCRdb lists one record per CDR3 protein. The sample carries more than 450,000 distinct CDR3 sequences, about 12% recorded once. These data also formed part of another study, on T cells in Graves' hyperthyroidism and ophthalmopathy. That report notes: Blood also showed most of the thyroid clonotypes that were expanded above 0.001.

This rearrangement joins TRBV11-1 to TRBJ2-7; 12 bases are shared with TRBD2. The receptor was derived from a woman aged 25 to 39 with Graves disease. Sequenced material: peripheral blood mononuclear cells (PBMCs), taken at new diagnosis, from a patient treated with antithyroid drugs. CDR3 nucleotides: TGTGCCACCCTGCGGACTAGCGGGGCCGCCTACGAGCAGTACTTC. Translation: CATLRTSGAAYEQYF. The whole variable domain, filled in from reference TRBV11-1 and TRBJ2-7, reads EAEVAQSPRYKITEKSQAVAFWCDPISGHATLYWYRQILGQGPELLVQFQDESVVDDSQLPKDRFSAERLKGVDSTLKIQPAELGDSAMYLCATLRTSGAAYEQYFGPGTRLTVT.